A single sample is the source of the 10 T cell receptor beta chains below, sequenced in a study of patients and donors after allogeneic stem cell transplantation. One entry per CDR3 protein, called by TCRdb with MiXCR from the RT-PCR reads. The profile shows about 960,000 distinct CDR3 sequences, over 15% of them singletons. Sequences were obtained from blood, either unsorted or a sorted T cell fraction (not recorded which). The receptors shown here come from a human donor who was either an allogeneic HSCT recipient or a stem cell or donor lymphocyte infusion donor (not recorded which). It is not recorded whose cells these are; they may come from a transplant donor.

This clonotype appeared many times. CDR3: CASSSRRGQTEAFF. CDR3 nucleotides: TGTGCCAGCAGCTCTCGCAGGGGGCAAACTGAAGCTTTCTTT. V usage is TRBV12-3 or TRBV12-4 and J usage is TRBJ1-1; TRBD1 aligns across 8 bases. CDR3 length: 14 amino acids. J lost 5 bases, V lost 6 bases, and 8 bases had no gene match.

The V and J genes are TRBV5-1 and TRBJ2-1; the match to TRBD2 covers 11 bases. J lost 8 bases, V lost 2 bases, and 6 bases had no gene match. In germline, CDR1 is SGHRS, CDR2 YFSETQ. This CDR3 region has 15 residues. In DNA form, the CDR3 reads TGCGCCAGCAGCTTTGTAGCGGGGGGGCGGGATGAGCAGTTCTTC. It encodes CASSFVAGGRDEQFF.

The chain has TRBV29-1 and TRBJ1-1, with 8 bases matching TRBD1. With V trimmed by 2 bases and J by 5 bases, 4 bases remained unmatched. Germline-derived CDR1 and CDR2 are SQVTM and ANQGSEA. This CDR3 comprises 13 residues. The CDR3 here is CSVEPNRGTEAFF. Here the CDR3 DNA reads TGCAGCGTTGAACCTAACAGGGGGACTGAAGCTTTCTTT.

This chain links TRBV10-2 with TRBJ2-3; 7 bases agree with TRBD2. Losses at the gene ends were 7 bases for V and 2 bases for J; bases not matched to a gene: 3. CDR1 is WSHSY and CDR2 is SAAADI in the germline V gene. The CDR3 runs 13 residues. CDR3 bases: TGCGCCAGCAAGCGGGACTCCACAGATACGCAGTATTTT. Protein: CASKRDSTDTQYF.

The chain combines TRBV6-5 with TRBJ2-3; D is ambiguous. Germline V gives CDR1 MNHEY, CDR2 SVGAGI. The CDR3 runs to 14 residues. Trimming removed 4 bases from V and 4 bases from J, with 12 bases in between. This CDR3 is CASSWNSLADTQYF. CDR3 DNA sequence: TGTGCCAGCAGTTGGAATTCTCTGGCAGATACGCAGTATTTT.

CDR3 sequence: CASSPRGEGPYNEQFF. The CDR3, as DNA: TGTGCCAGCAGCCCTAGGGGGGAGGGCCCCTACAATGAGCAGTTCTTC. The V call is TRBV12-3 or TRBV12-4, the J call TRBJ2-1, with D possibly being TRBD2 (7 bases). CDR3 length: 16 amino acids. V was cut by 6 bases and J by 2 bases, with 17 bases left in between.

CDR3 nucleotide sequence: TGTGCCAGCAGTGACGAACCGGACGGACCCCTCCACTTT. This sequence encodes CASSDEPDGPLHF. The chain is built from TRBV6-1 and TRBJ1-6; D is undetermined. CDR3 length equals 13 residues. With 3 bases removed from V and 12 bases from J, the gap between germline ends came to 12 bases. The germline V gene encodes CDR1 MNHNS and CDR2 SASEGT.

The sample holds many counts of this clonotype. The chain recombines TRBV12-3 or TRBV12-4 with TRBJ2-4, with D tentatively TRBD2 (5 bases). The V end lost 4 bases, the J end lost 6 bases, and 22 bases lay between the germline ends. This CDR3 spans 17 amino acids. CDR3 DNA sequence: TGTGCCAGCAGTTGGGCGAGCGGAGGAGGCAGGAGAAACATTCAGTACTTC. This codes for CASSWASGGGRRNIQYF.

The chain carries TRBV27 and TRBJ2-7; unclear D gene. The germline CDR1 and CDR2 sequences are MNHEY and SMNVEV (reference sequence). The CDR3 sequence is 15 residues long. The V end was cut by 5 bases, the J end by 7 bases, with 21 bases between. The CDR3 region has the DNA TGTGCCAGCAGTATTGGCGGCAGCTTAACGTGGGAGCAGTACTTC. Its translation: CASSIGGSLTWEQYF.

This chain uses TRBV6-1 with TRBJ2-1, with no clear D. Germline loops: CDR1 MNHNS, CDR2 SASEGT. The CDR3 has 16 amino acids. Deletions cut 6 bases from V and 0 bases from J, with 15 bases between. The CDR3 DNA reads TGTGCCAGCAGCCCCTATCCGCGGAGCTCCTACAATGAGCAGTTCTTC. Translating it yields CASSPYPRSSYNEQFF.